This TCR beta chain was sequenced during a study of beta chain features in type 1 diabetes. The entirety of the isolated RNA underwent reverse transcription, so expressed TCRB transcripts were sequenced. Sequenced by immunoSEQ multiplex PCR; TCRdb stores in-frame clones only, minus some. The sample gives just over 600,000 clones, roughly a sixth of which show up once; about 0.087% is in the top ten. Over 95% purity was reached by all sorted populations. The junction had 8 bases not matched to a gene; V was cut back by 6 bases and J by 5 bases. This CDR3 comprises 14 residues. Germline V gene lookup returns CDR1 ENHRY and CDR2 SYGVKD.

The TCR sequence derives from a man aged 18 to 30 in good health. V usage is TRBV10-3 and J usage is TRBJ1-1; 8 bases align to TRBD1. Sequencing was carried out using naive CD4+ T cells from blood. CDR3: CAISDTGQATEAFF. CDR3 DNA: TGTGCCATCAGCGATACGGGACAGGCGACTGAAGCTTTCTTT.